The 7 T cell receptor beta chains below all came from one sample that was sequenced in a study of human CD8 memory T cell subsets. TCR beta was sequenced from UMI-tagged 5' RACE libraries. Each CDR3 protein gets one entry in TCRdb, which reprocessed the 5' RACE reads and gives no DNA. Here the sample table reports some 10,000 distinct CDR3 sequences. The identity of TPEX cells was that of CCR7+ PD-1+ TIGIT+ early memory CD8+ T cells with exhausted-like traits. Material for sequencing was CD8+ T cells from PBMCs. These receptors all stem from a human donor in good health.

Considering frequency, this clonotype is medium-sized (0.01 to 0.1%). This chain uses TRBV20-1 with TRBJ2-3; TCRdb reports TRBD2, a call that lacks DNA to check it against. Per the germline V gene, CDR1 is DFQATT and CDR2 is SNEGSKA (reference sequence). This CDR3 spans 14 amino acids. CDR3: CSAQDFLGTDTQYF.

This clonotype is classed as medium-sized by frequency. The chain joins TRBV7-9 to TRBJ1-1. This CDR3 has 14 amino acids. Germline V gene data show CDR1 as SEHNR and CDR2 as FQNEAQ (reference sequence). The CDR3: CATARENLNTEAFF. Combining the CDR3 with reference TRBV7-9 and TRBJ1-1 gives the whole variable domain DTGVSQNPRHKITKRGQNVTFRCDPISEHNRLYWYRQTLGQGPEFLTYFQNEAQLEKSRLLSDRFSAERPKGSFSTLEIQRTEQGDSAMYLCATARENLNTEAFFGQGTRLTVV.

This chain links TRBV7-9 with TRBJ1-2; TCRdb indicates TRBD1, and absent DNA this call remains unverified. This CDR3 spans 15 amino acids. Germline V lookup: CDR1 SEHNR, CDR2 FQNEAQ (reference sequence). The CDR3 here is CASSLVGTTNYGYTF.

This sequence joins TRBV28 and TRBJ2-5; TCRdb designates TRBD1, a call that cannot be tested without DNA. This CDR3 comprises 12 residues. Germline V gives CDR1 MDHEN, CDR2 SYDVKM. Here the CDR3 reads CASSTQGATQYF. Full variable domain (remainder filled in from reference TRBV28 and TRBJ2-5): DVKVTQSSRYLVKRTGEKVFLECVQDMDHENMFWYRQDPGLGLRLIYFSYDVKMKEKGDIPEGYSVSREKKERFSLILESASTNQTSMYLCASSTQGATQYFGPGTRLLVL.

The rearrangement joins TRBV5-6 to TRBJ1-6; TCRdb's D call of TRBD1 is untestable without DNA. This CDR3 contains 15 residues. Germline CDR1 SGHDT, CDR2 YYEEEE. CDR3 residues: CASSQGTGSAPPLHF.

This clonotype is called medium-sized (0.01 to 0.1%) based on its frequency. The rearrangement links TRBV12-3 or TRBV12-4 to TRBJ1-1; lacking DNA, the TRBD1 call made by TCRdb goes unchecked. The CDR3 sequence is 22 residues long. The CDR3 protein is CASSLFMAEAHRGSGLNTEAFF.

J is TRBJ1-1 and V is TRBV6-5; TCRdb reports TRBD1, a call that lacks DNA to check it against. The germline CDR1 and CDR2 sequences are MNHEY and SVGAGI. The CDR3 consists of 16 residues. CDR3 in amino acids: CASSYSQGTANTEAFF.